The 8 T cell receptor beta chains below come from one sample, sequenced in a study of blood T cell repertoires in COVID-19 (dated by TCRdb to between 2020 and 2021). The method behind the library was the immunoSEQ multiplex PCR assay. TCRdb's version of the immuneACCESS table is confined to in-frame rearrangements and falls short of the full clone set. An unresolved V gene accounts for under half of the shortfall where checked; the remainder is of unknown origin. Recorded for this sample are some 120,000 clones; around 87% of them occurred a single time. The ten biggest clones cover more than 3.5% of the sample. The sample was peripheral blood. These receptors were obtained from a woman in her sixties with acute or convalescent COVID-19.

The gene calls are TRBV19 and TRBJ1-1, with TRBD1 matching 7 bases. The CDR3 is made up of 16 amino acids. Germline CDR1 and CDR2: LNHDA and SQIVND (reference sequence). V shed 4 bases and J 0 bases; nucleotides not matched to a gene: 8. Here the CDR3 DNA reads TGTGCCAGTAGTAATATTCGCAGGGGGATGAACACTGAAGCTTTCTTT. Protein sequence: CASSNIRRGMNTEAFF.

V gene TRBV19 combines with J gene TRBJ2-1; D may be TRBD2 (6 bases). Trimming cost V 3 bases and J 7 bases, with 19 bases left between them. CDR1 LNHDA and CDR2 SQIVND come from the germline V gene (reference sequence). This CDR3 is 16 amino acids long. CDR3 bases: TGTGCCAGTAGTATGGGTTTACGCGGGACCCGGAATGAGCAGTTCTTC. It codes for CASSMGLRGTRNEQFF.

The J gene is TRBJ2-3, the V gene TRBV15; the D gene is possibly TRBD1 (6 bases). Trimming pared 6 bases from V and 4 bases from J, leaving 20 bases between. In germline, CDR1 is LNHNV, CDR2 YYDKDF (reference sequence). The CDR3 has 16 residues. The CDR3 spells CATRLSTGTSADTQYF. CDR3 DNA: TGTGCCACCAGGCTTTCAACCGGGACAAGCGCAGATACGCAGTATTTT.

J is TRBJ2-1 and V is TRBV19; a weak D match, TRBD2 (6 bases). CDR1 is LNHDA and CDR2 is SQIVND in the germline V gene (reference sequence). Trimming took 3 bases from V and 0 from J, leaving 12 bases between them. The CDR3 extends over 16 amino acids. CDR3 amino acids: CASSIPAGPSYNEQFF. Here the CDR3 DNA reads TGTGCCAGTAGTATCCCAGCGGGTCCCTCCTACAATGAGCAGTTCTTC.

The rearrangement joins TRBV5-4 to TRBJ1-2; 10 bases fit TRBD1. The V gene's germline CDR1 is SGHNT and CDR2 YYREEE (reference sequence). The CDR3 has 17 amino acids. With 4 bases clipped from V and 7 bases from J, the junction kept 16 bases outside the gene matches. CDR3 protein: CASSAGGWGQGRVGYTF. In DNA, the CDR3 is TGTGCCAGCAGCGCTGGGGGGTGGGGACAGGGGAGAGTTGGCTACACCTTC.

This chain links TRBV11-3 with TRBJ2-5, with 7 bases that match TRBD1. With 4 bases clipped from V and 3 bases from J, the junction kept 11 bases outside the gene matches. CDR1 is SGHNT and CDR2 is YENEEA in the germline V gene. The CDR3 spans 16 residues. Here the CDR3 DNA reads TGTGCCAGCAGCTGGGGACAGAGTACTATCGAAGAGACCCAGTACTTC. This codes for CASSWGQSTIEETQYF.

The rearrangement links TRBV10-1 to TRBJ1-5, with D uncertain. The germline V gene has CDR1 WNHNN and CDR2 SYGVQD (reference sequence). The V gene lost 6 bases and the J gene lost 0 bases, with 6 bases spanning the gap. This CDR3 region has 13 residues. DNA of the CDR3: TGCGCCAGCAGCGCTAATAGCAATCAGCCCCAGCATTTT. This gives the protein CASSANSNQPQHF.

This chain uses TRBV28 with TRBJ1-4; TRBD1 aligns across 8 bases. This CDR3 is built from 17 residues. Trimming at V came to 7 bases and at J to 5 bases, leaving 15 bases not matched to a gene. Germline V gene sequence: CDR1 MDHEN, CDR2 SYDVKM. This CDR3 reads CASIPAGGTGLNEKLFF. CDR3 nucleotides: TGTGCCAGCATCCCGGCAGGGGGCACTGGCCTCAATGAAAAACTGTTTTTT. Full variable domain (outside the CDR3, taken from reference TRBV28 and TRBJ1-4): DVKVTQSSRYLVKRTGEKVFLECVQDMDHENMFWYRQDPGLGLRLIYFSYDVKMKEKGDIPEGYSVSREKKERFSLILESASTNQTSMYLCASIPAGGTGLNEKLFFGSGTQLSVL.